Each of the 16 T cell receptor beta chains below was sequenced from the same sample in a study of blood T cell repertoires in COVID-19. Profiled with immunoSEQ multiplex PCR; TCRdb holds only in-frame clones, not every one. The sample records about 300,000 clones, about nine tenths being singletons. Specimen: PBMCs or T cells enriched from blood (not recorded which). Receptors were obtained from a woman aged 50 to 65 who had been exposed to COVID-19.

The CDR3 DNA follows: TGCGCCAGCAGCACCCCCGGGTTGACTGAAGCTTTCTTT. Encoded protein: CASSTPGLTEAFF. The chain combines TRBV5-1 with TRBJ1-1; no clear D gene. The CDR3 sequence is 13 residues long. The V gene's germline CDR1 is SGHRS and CDR2 YFSETQ. V was pared by 4 bases and J by 5 bases, with 12 bases between. Full variable domain (remainder filled in from reference TRBV5-1 and TRBJ1-1): KAGVTQTPRYLIKTRGQQVTLSCSPISGHRSVSWYQQTPGQGLQFLFEYFSETQRNKGNFPGRFSGRQFSNSRSEMNVSTLELGDSALYLCASSTPGLTEAFFGQGTRLTVV.

The chain joins TRBV28 to TRBJ1-1; no reliable D call. The germline V gene encodes CDR1 MDHEN and CDR2 SYDVKM. CDR3 length: 12 amino acids. Between the trimmed V and J ends, which lost 5 bases and 5 bases, there was a span of 9 bases. The CDR3 bases are TGTGCCAGCAGTCCCAGGTGGACTGAAGCTTTCTTT. This sequence encodes CASSPRWTEAFF.

This chain uses TRBV6-1 with TRBJ2-1, with 9 bases lining up with TRBD2. This CDR3 contains 17 residues. Trimming took 0 bases from V and 7 from J; bases not matched to a gene: 10. CDR1 is MNHNS and CDR2 is SASEGT in the germline V gene. DNA for the CDR3: TGTGCCAGCAGTGAAGCCCTCGCGGGGGGGCAAGGAAATGAGCAGTTCTTC. This encodes CASSEALAGGQGNEQFF.

The chain recombines TRBV3-1 (or the pseudogene TRBV3-2) with TRBJ1-4; D gene ambiguous. This CDR3 region has 19 residues. Germline values: CDR1 LGHDT, CDR2 YNNKEL (reference sequence). The V and J ends lost 0 bases and 0 bases respectively, with 17 bases between them. CDR3: CASSQEGRLLLATNEKLFF. The CDR3 DNA follows: TGTGCCAGCAGCCAAGAAGGCAGGCTGTTACTTGCAACTAATGAAAAACTGTTTTTT.

The chain has TRBV29-1 and TRBJ2-7; a possible D gene is TRBD1 (5 bases). V lost 4 bases and J lost 4, with 11 bases in between. CDR1 and CDR2 (germline): SQVTM, ANQGSEA. The CDR3 has 12 amino acids. The CDR3 nucleotides are TGCAGCGTTGGGCAGGGCGAGTACGAGCAGTACTTC. Protein sequence: CSVGQGEYEQYF.

The chain uses TRBV18 and TRBJ1-6; the match to TRBD1 covers 9 bases. With V trimmed by 0 bases and J by 5 bases, 5 bases remained unmatched. The CDR3 has 17 residues. Germline V lookup: CDR1 KGHSH, CDR2 LQKENI. CDR3 sequence: CASSPPTTGGHNSPLHF. For the CDR3, the DNA is TGTGCCAGCTCACCACCGACGACAGGGGGTCATAATTCACCCCTCCACTTT.

The chain is built from TRBV2 and TRBJ2-1, with 12 positions matching TRBD2. The CDR3 spans 16 residues. V shed 8 bases and J 7 bases; nucleotides not matched to a gene: 12. The germline CDR1 and CDR2 sequences are SNHLY and FYNNEI. The CDR3 is CASPPGELAGGNEQFF. CDR3 DNA: TGTGCCAGCCCCCCAGGGGAACTAGCGGGGGGTAATGAGCAGTTCTTC.

The chain is built from TRBV27 and TRBJ2-7; no definite D call. Trimming removed 7 bases at V and 5 bases at J, with 18 bases between. CDR1 and CDR2 (germline): MNHEY, SMNVEV (reference sequence). The CDR3 consists of 14 residues. The CDR3 sequence is CASKLSGPVNEQYF. In DNA form, the CDR3 reads TGTGCCAGCAAACTGTCAGGTCCTGTAAACGAGCAGTACTTC.

This clone was seen a single time. This chain connects TRBV29-1 to TRBJ1-5; D not resolved. Looked up from germline, CDR1 is SQVTM and CDR2 is ANQGSEA. This CDR3 contains 12 residues. V was pared by 4 bases and J by 3 bases, with 7 bases between. The chain's CDR3 is CSVVPDNQPQHF. Written as DNA, the CDR3 is TGCAGCGTTGTTCCAGACAATCAGCCCCAGCATTTT.

V and J are TRBV2 and TRBJ1-3, with 7 bases fitting TRBD1. V shed 4 bases, J shed 4 bases, and the junction held 4 bases outside the gene matches. From germline, CDR1 is SNHLY and CDR2 FYNNEI. The CDR3 loop spans 14 amino acids. The CDR3 is CASSGKGQGNTIYF. DNA for the CDR3: TGTGCCAGCAGTGGAAAGGGACAGGGAAACACCATATATTTT.

The chain employs TRBV4-1 and TRBJ2-7; 7 positions agree with TRBD1. CDR1 is MGHRA, CDR2 YSYEKL, per germline. V was pared by 3 bases and J by 2 bases, with 1 base of the junction left unmatched. This CDR3 spans 13 amino acids. The CDR3 region is CASSHTGAYEQYF. As DNA, the CDR3 is TGCGCCAGCAGCCACACAGGGGCCTACGAGCAGTACTTC.

This chain uses TRBV9 with TRBJ2-3; D possibly corresponds to TRBD1 (6 bases). V dropped 0 bases and J dropped 4 bases, with 9 bases sitting between them. This CDR3 is 14 amino acids long. Looked up from germline, CDR1 is SGDLS and CDR2 is YYNGEE. The CDR3 loop is CASSVGQGSDTQYF. The CDR3 DNA is TGTGCCAGCAGCGTAGGCCAGGGGTCAGATACGCAGTATTTT.

CDR3 nucleotides: TGTGCCAGCAACCGCCCCAGGGGATCACCCCTCCACTTT. Residues: CASNRPRGSPLHF. The chain uses TRBV27 and TRBJ1-6; D is possibly TRBD1 (6 bases). The CDR3 covers 13 residues. The germline V gene has CDR1 MNHEY and CDR2 SMNVEV (reference sequence). The germline V and J ends were trimmed by 7 bases and 10 bases, with 14 bases remaining between them.

The chain uses TRBV18 and TRBJ2-7; 9 bases agree with TRBD1. Germline V gene sequence: CDR1 KGHSH, CDR2 LQKENI. V lost 1 base and J lost 2; bases outside the gene matches: 6. This CDR3 contains 16 residues. This chain's CDR3 is CASSPLGQGTPYEQYF. As DNA, the CDR3 is TGTGCCAGCTCACCACTCGGACAGGGGACTCCCTACGAGCAGTACTTC.

J is TRBJ2-1 and V is TRBV27; tentatively, D is TRBD1 (5 bases). Germline CDR1 and CDR2: MNHEY and SMNVEV (reference sequence). The CDR3 contains 15 residues. Trimming took off 3 bases at V and 1 base at J, with 10 bases between the two ends. The CDR3 nucleotides are TGTGCCAGCAGTTTCGTTAGGGGTTCCTACAATGAGCAGTTCTTC. It yields the protein CASSFVRGSYNEQFF.

The chain links TRBV15 to TRBJ1-1, with D possibly being TRBD1 (6 bases). V lost 0 bases, J lost 0 bases, and 11 bases lay in between. Per germline, CDR1 LNHNV and CDR2 YYDKDF (reference sequence). This CDR3 is 16 amino acids long. The CDR3 loop reads CATSRDPGQMNTEAFF. The CDR3 DNA reads as TGTGCCACCAGCAGAGATCCCGGACAGATGAACACTGAAGCTTTCTTT.